What follows describes a single T cell receptor (beta chain). Its antigen remains unknown. The germline gives CDR1 KGHSH, CDR2 LQKENI. V gave up 4 bases and J gave up 2 bases; unmatched junction bases: 1. The CDR3 runs to 13 residues. This specimen belongs to a study of shared clonotypes between healthy human individuals. Study details: With ages of 18 to 49, the donors were two women and a few men. CD4 naive cells filled three plates per donor, CD4 memory three, CD8 naive two and CD8 memory one. General study results and limits: Some naive CD4 clonotypes, 4% to 6%, turned up in common across several donors.

Assay: immunoSEQ multiplex PCR; the TCRdb copy retains only in-frame clones and omits some. This sample carries 700,000 or so clones, 60% to 80% of them seen once, and the ten largest clones take approximately 1.8%. Healthy and HIV-negative, the adult donors had no recent acute infections or vaccinations. The TCR originated in a woman in her 30s in good health. The source material was memory CD4+ T cells sorted from blood. Sample subset: CD45RA-negative fraction. This rearrangement joins TRBV18 to TRBJ2-5; 7 nucleotides agree with TRBD2. CDR3 DNA: TGTGCCAGCTCACGGGGGGGTCAAGAGACCCAGTACTTC. Translation gives CASSRGGQETQYF.